This entry lists 5 T cell receptor beta chains sequenced from one sample in a study of cytomegalovirus exposure and HLA in healthy donors. The PCR was carried out with 60 Vbeta primers and 13 Jbeta primers. Here immunoSEQ multiplex PCR was the method, and the copy in TCRdb shows in-frame clones only, minus some. This sample has about 200,000 clones, with around four fifths found just once. The source material was PBMCs. The receptors stem from a middle-aged man in good health and CMV-seronegative.

The V call is TRBV7-9, the J call TRBJ1-3; unclear D gene. V was pared by 5 bases and J by 3 bases, with 11 bases between. This CDR3 has 14 amino acids. Germline assignment: CDR1 SEHNR and CDR2 FQNEAQ (reference sequence). The CDR3 DNA follows: TGTGCCAGCAGCCCACCAGGATATGGAAACACCATATATTTT. Protein product: CASSPPGYGNTIYF.

The V gene is TRBV11-2, the J gene TRBJ2-7; 8 bases line up with TRBD1. Germline V gene lookup returns CDR1 SGHAT and CDR2 FQNNGV. This CDR3 has 15 residues. The V segment lost 4 bases and the J segment 2 bases; nucleotides outside the gene matches: 7. The CDR3 DNA reads as TGTGCCAGCAGCTCCAGGGACAGGAGGGCCTACGAGCAGTACTTC. Residues: CASSSRDRRAYEQYF.

The chain has TRBV4-1 and TRBJ1-4, with 10 nucleotides matching TRBD1. The V and J ends lost 4 bases and 7 bases, in that order; junction bases with no gene match: 9. This CDR3 spans 16 amino acids. The germline gives CDR1 MGHRA, CDR2 YSYEKL. As DNA, the CDR3 is TGCGCCAGCAGCCCGAGGACAGGGGGAGGAGGTGAAAAACTGTTTTTT. Residues: CASSPRTGGGGEKLFF.

This clone was detected a few times. This chain uses TRBV2 with TRBJ1-2, with 7 bases identical to TRBD1. Germline CDR1 SNHLY, CDR2 FYNNEI. The CDR3 is 13 amino acids. The V and J ends lost 7 bases and 7 bases, in that order; junction bases with no gene match: 9. CDR3 protein: CASTLDRAGGYTF. CDR3 in DNA: TGTGCCAGCACTCTAGACAGGGCGGGTGGCTACACCTTC.

This clone was picked up a small number of times. This CDR3 reads CASKFEGGQGDTQYF. CDR3 in DNA: TGTGCCAGCAAATTCGAGGGAGGGCAGGGAGATACGCAGTATTTT. The chain carries TRBV6-5 and TRBJ2-3; 7 nucleotides align to TRBD2. The J segment lost 5 bases and the V segment lost 7 bases, leaving 12 bases of the junction unmatched. The CDR3 extends over 15 amino acids. Germline CDR1 reads MNHEY; CDR2 reads SVGAGI.